These 10 T cell receptor beta chains share one sample of origin, sequenced in a study of blood T cells in healthy people across ages. Combining a sample-barcoded 5' primer with a J-beta primer mix, a second PCR ran for about 6 to 11 cycles. TCRdb recomputed calls from the 5' RACE reads with MiXCR, one row per CDR3 protein. The sample lists under 1 million distinct CDR3 sequences, roughly 44% occurring once. The sequencing sample was made of blood. The receptor set was obtained from a man aged 60 to 75 in good health.

The CDR3: CSASSATSGGMSSYNEQFF. Written as DNA, the CDR3 is TGCAGTGCTAGTTCGGCTACCAGCGGGGGCATGAGCTCCTACAATGAGCAGTTCTTC. The V and J genes are TRBV20-1 and TRBJ2-1; 8 bases match TRBD2. The CDR3 extends over 19 amino acids. The germline V gene has CDR1 DFQATT and CDR2 SNEGSKA (reference sequence). V shed 3 bases, J shed 0 bases, and the junction held 16 bases outside the gene matches.

This chain links TRBV28 with TRBJ1-2; weak D call: TRBD1 (5 bases). With 2 bases removed from V and 4 bases from J, the gap between germline ends came to 17 bases. This CDR3 region has 16 residues. Looked up from germline, CDR1 is MDHEN and CDR2 is SYDVKM. The CDR3 loop is CASSLRSGTAGYGYTF. The CDR3 DNA reads TGTGCCAGCAGTTTAAGGAGCGGGACGGCGGGCTATGGCTACACCTTC.

In regard to this clonotype: A junction boundary mismatches the germline segment, possibly from a read error. This chain uses TRBV28 with TRBJ2-5, with 8 bases fitting TRBD1. The CDR3 has 14 amino acids. In germline, CDR1 is MDHEN, CDR2 SYDVKM. CDR3 residues: CASSPSDREEAQYF. The CDR3 DNA reads as TGTGCCAGCAGTCCTTCGGACAGGGAAGAGGCCCAGTACTTC.

The rearrangement joins TRBV2 to TRBJ2-7, with D maybe TRBD1 (5 bases). Per the germline V gene, CDR1 is SNHLY and CDR2 is FYNNEI. The V and J ends lost 6 bases and 0 bases respectively, with 12 bases between them. The CDR3 spans 14 residues. The CDR3 spells CASRYLDSSYEQYF. CDR3 nucleotides: TGTGCCAGCAGATACCTAGACAGCTCCTACGAGCAGTACTTC. The complete variable domain, with remaining parts taken from reference TRBV2 and TRBJ2-7, reads EPEVTQTPSHQVTQMGQEVILRCVPISNHLYFYWYRQILGQKVEFLVSFYNNEISEKSEIFDDQFSVERPDGSNFTLKIRSTKLEDSAMYFCASRYLDSSYEQYFGPGTRLTVT.

CDR3 amino acids: CASSNRQGYGYTF. The CDR3 coding sequence is TGTGCCAGCAGCAATAGACAGGGGTATGGCTACACCTTC. V gene TRBV6-2 or TRBV6-3 combines with J gene TRBJ1-2; 8 positions match TRBD1. The length of the CDR3 is 13 residues. V lost 6 bases and J lost 5; bases outside the gene matches: 5. Germline V gene data show CDR1 as MNHEY and CDR2 as SVGEGT.

This clonotype was seen only a few times. CDR3 sequence (DNA): TGTGCCATCAAGGCTAGCGGGGGGGCATCCTACAATGAGCAGTTCTTC. Translation gives CAIKASGGASYNEQFF. The chain uses TRBV10-3 and TRBJ2-1; 12 positions match TRBD2. After removal of 7 bases from V and 1 base from J, the junction contained 5 bases not matched to a gene. Germline V gene sequence: CDR1 ENHRY, CDR2 SYGVKD. The CDR3 runs 16 residues.

The J gene is TRBJ2-1, the V gene TRBV12-3 or TRBV12-4, with D possibly TRBD2 on 5 matching bases. The V gene lost 5 bases and the J gene lost 9 bases, with 14 bases spanning the gap. This CDR3 has 13 amino acids. The DNA of the CDR3 is TGTGCCAGCAGTAAGAGGGTCTGGGGTGAGCAGTTCTTC. Translation: CASSKRVWGEQFF.

Notes on this clonotype: This could be a read error, since a much larger clone is one nucleotide away. A read error is likely, as this CDR3 ends without the conserved phenylalanine or tryptophan. The chain recombines TRBV4-3 with TRBJ2-1; the D gene is possibly TRBD2 (6 bases). V was cut by 3 bases and J by 8 bases, with 11 bases left in between. The germline V gene encodes CDR1 LGHNA and CDR2 YSLEER. This CDR3 region has 13 residues. CDR3: CASSQGREDEQFL. For the CDR3, the DNA is TGCGCCAGCAGCCAGGGCAGGGAGGATGAGCAGTTCTTA.

V is TRBV6-2 or TRBV6-3 and J is TRBJ2-1; 8 bases match TRBD2. Germline trimming cut 5 bases from V and 10 bases from J; bases unmatched to any gene: 1. This CDR3 region has 11 residues. Per germline, CDR1 MNHEY and CDR2 SVGEGT. The CDR3 DNA reads as TGTGCCAGCAGTAGACTAGCGGAGCAGTTCTTC. As protein: CASSRLAEQFF.

V usage is TRBV27 and J usage is TRBJ1-1; D may be TRBD1 (5 bases). This CDR3 has 17 residues. CDR1 is MNHEY, CDR2 SMNVEV, per germline (reference sequence). Between the trimmed V and J ends, which lost 4 bases and 2 bases, there was a span of 20 bases. The CDR3 sequence is CASSSLGRVILNTEAFF. The CDR3 nucleotides are TGTGCCAGCAGTTCCCTTGGCAGGGTAATTCTCAACACTGAAGCTTTCTTT.